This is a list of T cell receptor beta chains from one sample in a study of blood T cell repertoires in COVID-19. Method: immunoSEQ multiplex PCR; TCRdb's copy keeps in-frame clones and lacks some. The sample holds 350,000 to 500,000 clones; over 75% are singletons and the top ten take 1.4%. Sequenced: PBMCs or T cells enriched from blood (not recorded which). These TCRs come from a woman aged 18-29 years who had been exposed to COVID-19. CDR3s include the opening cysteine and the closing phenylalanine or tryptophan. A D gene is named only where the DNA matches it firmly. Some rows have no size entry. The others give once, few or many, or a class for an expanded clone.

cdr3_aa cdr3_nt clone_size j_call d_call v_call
CASSVEGAQGGYTF TGTGCCAGCAGCGTGGAGGGGGCGCAGGGTGGCTACACCTTC - TRBJ1-2 TRBD1 TRBV9
CASSDQGPGELFF TGTGCCAGCAGTGACCAGGGCCCCGGGGAGCTGTTTTTT - TRBJ2-2 - TRBV6-1
CASSYSGPSYEQYF TGTGCCAGCAGTTATAGCGGTCCCTCCTACGAGCAGTACTTC - TRBJ2-7 - TRBV6-5
CASSKRPAEGNTIYF TGTGCCAGCAGCAAGCGACCCGCGGAAGGAAACACCATATATTTT - TRBJ1-3 - TRBV21-1
CSASIRTQYF TGCAGTGCTAGTATTCGGACCCAGTACTTC once TRBJ2-5 - TRBV20-1
CASSLVAGGNYGYTF TGCGCCAGCAGCTTGGTCGCAGGGGGTAACTATGGCTACACCTTC - TRBJ1-2 TRBD1 TRBV5-1
CASSESPGQGYGYTF TGCGCCAGCAGCGAGTCCCCGGGACAGGGGTACGGCTACACCTTC - TRBJ1-2 TRBD1 TRBV5-1
CASRPPGQGEYEQYF TGTGCCAGCAGACCACCGGGACAGGGGGAGTACGAGCAGTACTTC - TRBJ2-7 TRBD1 TRBV28
CASSPNPTGAEAFF TGTGCCAGCAGCCCCAACCCGACAGGGGCTGAAGCTTTCTTT - TRBJ1-1 TRBD1 TRBV5-4
CASSVEIGRGGQDEQFF TGTGCCAGCAGCGTAGAAATTGGGCGGGGGGGACAGGATGAGCAGTTCTTC - TRBJ2-1 - TRBV9
CASSSPGGRSGYTF TGTGCCAGCAGTTCGCCGGGGGGCAGGTCTGGCTACACCTTC - TRBJ1-2 - TRBV6-5
CASSLPTGTGSPYEQYF TGTGCCAGCAGTTTACCGACGGGGACAGGGAGCCCGTACGAGCAGTACTTC - TRBJ2-7 TRBD1 TRBV28
CASSFVGDGYTF TGTGCCAGCAGTTTTGTGGGAGATGGCTACACCTTC - TRBJ1-2 - TRBV12-3/TRBV12-4
CASSWLQETQYF TGTGCCAGCAGCTGGCTCCAAGAGACCCAGTACTTC - TRBJ2-5 - TRBV28
CASSQGGDREETQYF TGCGCCAGCAGCCAAGGTGGGGACAGGGAGGAGACCCAGTACTTC - TRBJ2-5 TRBD1 TRBV4-1
CASSPLALSSYEQYF TGTGCCAGCAGCCCACTAGCGCTAAGCTCCTACGAGCAGTACTTC few TRBJ2-7 TRBD2 TRBV7-8
CASSPGTSGTPYNEQFF TGTGCCAGTAGCCCAGGGACTAGCGGGACCCCCTACAATGAGCAGTTCTTC - TRBJ2-1 TRBD2 TRBV19
CASSIIQGASREAFF TGTGCCAGTAGCATAATACAGGGGGCATCGAGGGAAGCTTTCTTT - TRBJ1-1 TRBD1 TRBV19
CASSYSTVTGELFF TGTGCCAGCAGTTACTCGACAGTCACCGGGGAGCTGTTTTTT - TRBJ2-2 - TRBV6-2/TRBV6-3
CASRGIYEQYF TGTGCCAGTCGCGGAATCTACGAGCAGTACTTC - TRBJ2-7 - TRBV21-1
CASSPASADNSPLHF TGTGCCAGCAGCCCAGCGAGCGCGGATAATTCACCCCTCCACTTT once TRBJ1-6 - TRBV5-4
CASSNQGAAGYTF TGTGCCAGTAGTAATCAGGGGGCGGCTGGCTACACCTTC - TRBJ1-2 TRBD1 TRBV19
CASRRSGGADGYTF TGTGCCAGCAGGAGGTCAGGGGGCGCGGATGGCTACACCTTC - TRBJ1-2 TRBD1 TRBV27
CASSVSGSTDTQYF TGTGCCAGCAGCGTATCAGGTAGCACAGATACGCAGTATTTT - TRBJ2-3 - TRBV9
CASSGLAYDEQYF TGTGCCAGCTCGGGACTAGCGTACGACGAGCAGTACTTC - TRBJ2-7 TRBD2 TRBV27
CASRKDRVDTGELFF TGTGCCAGCAGGAAGGACAGGGTGGACACCGGGGAGCTGTTTTTT - TRBJ2-2 TRBD1 TRBV27
CASSYALAGGLNEQFF TGTGCCAGCAGTTACGCTTTAGCGGGGGGACTCAATGAGCAGTTCTTC - TRBJ2-1 TRBD2 TRBV6-5
CASSRLAGHNEQFF TGTGCCAGCAGCCGACTAGCGGGACACAATGAGCAGTTCTTC few TRBJ2-1 TRBD2 TRBV3-1/TRBV3-2
CASSPSRGSTEAFF TGTGCCAGCTCACCATCGAGGGGGAGCACTGAAGCTTTCTTT - TRBJ1-1 - TRBV18
CATSSRGQGNYGYTF TGTGCCACCAGCTCAAGGGGACAGGGAAACTATGGCTACACCTTC - TRBJ1-2 TRBD1 TRBV15
CATSDETGNQPQHF TGTGCCACCAGTGATGAGACGGGGAATCAGCCCCAGCATTTT - TRBJ1-5 - TRBV24-1
CSVVTGDPSYEQYF TGCAGCGTGGTCACAGGGGACCCTTCCTACGAGCAGTACTTC - TRBJ2-7 TRBD1 TRBV29-1
CASSLADTHSGNTIYF TGCGCCAGCAGCTTGGCCGACACCCACTCTGGAAACACCATATATTTT - TRBJ1-3 - TRBV5-1
CASQFGTGTDTQYF TGTGCCAGCCAATTCGGTACTGGCACAGATACGCAGTATTTT - TRBJ2-3 - TRBV7-2
CASSLGPGQGAHEQYF TGTGCCAGCAGCTTAGGCCCCGGACAGGGGGCTCACGAGCAGTACTTC - TRBJ2-7 TRBD1 TRBV13
CASRDDRGLNSPLHF TGTGCCAGCAGGGATGACAGGGGGCTTAATTCACCCCTCCACTTT - TRBJ1-6 TRBD1 TRBV7-9
CAIWDTNTGELFF TGTGCCATTTGGGACACCAACACCGGGGAGCTGTTTTTT - TRBJ2-2 - TRBV19
CASSFSSVLTDTQYF TGTGCCAGCAGCTTTTCGTCCGTTCTCACAGATACGCAGTATTTT - TRBJ2-3 - TRBV11-2
CASSSQTGLAADTDTQYF TGTGCCAGCAGCTCCCAAACTGGACTAGCCGCCGACACAGATACGCAGTATTTT - TRBJ2-3 TRBD2 TRBV7-2
CASSLDPLRDTSKEQYF TGTGCCAGCAGCTTAGACCCCCTCCGGGACACGAGTAAGGAGCAGTACTTC - TRBJ2-7 - TRBV7-9